Detailed here is one T cell receptor beta chain. The sample is drawn from a study of blood T cell repertoires in COVID-19. Looked up from germline, CDR1 is MDHEN and CDR2 is SYDVKM. Trimming at V came to 4 bases and at J to 8 bases, leaving 5 bases not matched to a gene. This CDR3 region has 14 residues. Only in-frame clones appear in the TCRdb table, and some are missing; sequencing was by immunoSEQ multiplex PCR. Here the sample spans hundreds of thousands of clones, around 84% being singletons. This receptor was taken from a man younger than 45 who had recovered from COVID-19. The V call is TRBV28, the J call TRBJ1-2, with 12 positions matching TRBD1. The sample taken for sequencing was PBMCs or T cells enriched from blood (not recorded which). For the CDR3, the DNA is TGTGCCAGCAGTTCGGGTGGGACAGGGGGCGGCTACACCTTC. This gives the protein CASSSGGTGGGYTF.